A selection of T cell receptor beta chains follows, all from one sample in a study of blood T cell repertoires in COVID-19. Some clones are missing from TCRdb's copy, which holds only in-frame ones; the method was immunoSEQ multiplex PCR. The repertoire holds about 230,000 clones, 87% seen once, with less than 15% in the top ten. The specimen was peripheral blood. Receptor source: a woman aged 18-30 years who had recovered from COVID-19. CDR3s include the opening cysteine and the closing phenylalanine or tryptophan. The D gene is left open where the match is weak. Clone size is given for some rows only: seen once, a few or many times, or a class if the clone is expanded.

abundance,j_gene,v_gene,d_gene,len,CDR3nt,CDR3aa
.,TRBJ1-1,TRBV27,.,14,TGTGCCAGCACCTCCCTTGATAGGAACACTGAAGCTTTCTTT,CASTSLDRNTEAFF
.,TRBJ2-7,TRBV6-2/TRBV6-3,.,13,TGTGCCAGCAGTTACCAAGGGGCCTACGAGCAGTACTTC,CASSYQGAYEQYF
.,TRBJ2-7,TRBV5-1,TRBD1,14,TGCGCCAGCAGCTTTGACAGGGGACCCTACGAGCAGTACTTC,CASSFDRGPYEQYF
.,TRBJ2-3,TRBV9,TRBD2,15,TGTGCCAGCAGCGTAAAGGCGGGAGAAACGGATACGCAGTATTTT,CASSVKAGETDTQYF
.,TRBJ2-7,TRBV21-1,.,15,TGTGCCAGCAGCTTTACGGGATCCCGAACCTACGAGCAGTACTTC,CASSFTGSRTYEQYF
.,TRBJ1-4,TRBV10-3,.,15,TGTGCCACCCGGGCGGGGGGCGCGAGCGAAGAAAAACTGTTTTTT,CATRAGGASEEKLFF
.,TRBJ1-1,TRBV9,.,13,TGTGCCAGCAGCGCAGGGAGGGGCACTGAAGCTTTCTTT,CASSAGRGTEAFF
.,TRBJ1-3,TRBV7-2,.,15,TGTGCCAGCAGCCCAACAGGGAATCCTGGAAACACCATATATTTT,CASSPTGNPGNTIYF
.,TRBJ2-2,TRBV5-4,.,15,TGTGCCAGCACGTCAGGGCCCCCGAACACCGGGGAGCTGTTTTTT,CASTSGPPNTGELFF
.,TRBJ1-2,TRBV3-1/TRBV3-2,.,16,TGTGCCAGCAGCCCTCGGACAGACCGAACCGAATATGGCTACACCTTC,CASSPRTDRTEYGYTF
.,TRBJ2-1,TRBV28,TRBD2,17,TGTGCCAGCAGTTTACTCCCTAGCGGGAGAGGGAACAATGAGCAGTTCTTC,CASSLLPSGRGNNEQFF
.,TRBJ1-1,TRBV9,TRBD1,13,TGTGCCAGCAGCTTAGGGACAGGGGGCGAAGCTTTCTTT,CASSLGTGGEAFF
.,TRBJ2-7,TRBV7-9,.,15,TGTGCCAGCAGCTTAGGGAGCGGTAGCTCCTACGAGCAGTACTTC,CASSLGSGSSYEQYF
.,TRBJ2-7,TRBV7-2,.,13,TGTGCCAGCAGCCTTACGGCGGGCTACGAGCAGTACTTC,CASSLTAGYEQYF
.,TRBJ2-1,TRBV13,.,13,TGTGCCAGCAGCTTAGATACCGGGCTAGCGCAGTTCTTC,CASSLDTGLAQFF
.,TRBJ1-2,TRBV7-2,TRBD1,15,TGTGCCAGCAGCCTGACCGGGACAGGGGGCTTCGGCTACACCTTC,CASSLTGTGGFGYTF
.,TRBJ1-3,TRBV2,TRBD1,16,TGTGCCAGCAGTGTTGAGGGGGCATTCTCTGGAAACACCATATATTTT,CASSVEGAFSGNTIYF
.,TRBJ1-1,TRBV19,TRBD1,17,TGTGCCAGTAGTGCCGGGACAGTAATATTAATGAACACTGAAGCTTTCTTT,CASSAGTVILMNTEAFF
few,TRBJ1-6,TRBV5-1,TRBD1,15,TGCGCCAGCAAGCCCCGACAGGGCGAGAATTCACCCCTCCACTTT,CASKPRQGENSPLHF
.,TRBJ2-1,TRBV6-2/TRBV6-3,.,16,TGTGCCAGCAGCACACCAGCGGGCCTCTCCTACAATGAGCAGTTCTTC,CASSTPAGLSYNEQFF
.,TRBJ2-3,TRBV9,TRBD2,17,TGTGCCAGCAGCGAACCCCTAGCGGGAGCCGTCACAGATACGCAGTATTTT,CASSEPLAGAVTDTQYF
.,TRBJ1-6,TRBV10-2,.,14,TGCGCCAGCAGTGTCGGGGAGGGCAATTCACCCCTCCACTTT,CASSVGEGNSPLHF
.,TRBJ2-2,TRBV11-3,.,13,TGTGCCAGCAGCTTACAGGGTCCCGGGGAGCTGTTTTTT,CASSLQGPGELFF
.,TRBJ2-3,TRBV24-1,TRBD1,18,TGTGCCACCAGTGATTTGATCATACGCACAGGGGGAACAGATACGCAGTATTTT,CATSDLIIRTGGTDTQYF
.,TRBJ2-1,TRBV9,TRBD2,16,TGTGCCAGCAGCCAAGGACTAGCGGGAGGTTGGAATGAGCAGTTCTTC,CASSQGLAGGWNEQFF
.,TRBJ1-1,TRBV5-1,.,13,TGCGCCAGCAGCTCCGAAATCGGCACTGAAGCTTTCTTT,CASSSEIGTEAFF
.,TRBJ1-3,TRBV7-2,TRBD1,15,TGTGCCAGCAGCGTCCGGACAGGGGCTGGAAACACCATATATTTT,CASSVRTGAGNTIYF
.,TRBJ2-3,TRBV19,.,13,TGTGCCAGTAGTATAGAGAGCGCAGATACGCAGTATTTT,CASSIESADTQYF
.,TRBJ1-4,TRBV9,.,14,TGTGCCAGCAGCGTAGCGGCAGGAAATGAAAAACTGTTTTTT,CASSVAAGNEKLFF
.,TRBJ1-1,TRBV19,.,11,TGTGCCAGCACAGGGTTCACTGAAGCTTTCTTT,CASTGFTEAFF
.,TRBJ2-5,TRBV18,.,16,TGTGCCAGCTCACCGAGAGGGATCGGGAACCAAGAGACCCAGTACTTC,CASSPRGIGNQETQYF
.,TRBJ2-3,TRBV15,TRBD2,16,TGTGCCACCAGCAGAGATAGCGGGAGGGCCAGGGATACGCAGTATTTT,CATSRDSGRARDTQYF
.,TRBJ1-1,TRBV19,TRBD1,14,TGTGCCAGTAGCAAGACAGGGGAGAACACTGAAGCTTTCTTT,CASSKTGENTEAFF
.,TRBJ1-5,TRBV7-2,.,13,TGTGCCAGCAGCTTAGGCGGGATTCAGCCCCAGCATTTT,CASSLGGIQPQHF
.,TRBJ2-3,TRBV5-1,.,13,TGCGCCAGCAGTAATACCGGGACAGATACGCAGTATTTT,CASSNTGTDTQYF
.,TRBJ2-7,TRBV10-2,.,14,TGCGCCAGCAGTGAGGGTCAGGGGTCCTACGAGCAGTACTTC,CASSEGQGSYEQYF
.,TRBJ1-2,TRBV6-6,TRBD1,15,TGTGCCAGCAGTTACTTGAGGACAGGGACCTATGGCTACACCTTC,CASSYLRTGTYGYTF
.,TRBJ1-2,TRBV30,.,13,TGTGCCTGGAGTCAGGGCAAGTACTATGGCTACACCTTC,CAWSQGKYYGYTF
.,TRBJ1-6,TRBV6-5,TRBD1,14,TGTGCCAGCAGCTACACAGGGGCAAATTCACCCCTCCACTTT,CASSYTGANSPLHF
.,TRBJ1-4,TRBV5-1,.,14,TGCGCCAGCAGCTTGGGGCAGGGGCGGGAGAAACTGTTTTTT,CASSLGQGREKLFF
.,TRBJ1-1,TRBV6-5,.,13,TGTGCCAGCCGAAGGGGACACAACACTGAAGCTTTCTTT,CASRRGHNTEAFF
.,TRBJ1-3,TRBV5-5,TRBD1,16,TGTGCCAGCAGCTTAAAGGGACAGTACTCTGGAAACACCATATATTTT,CASSLKGQYSGNTIYF
.,TRBJ2-1,TRBV27,.,15,TGTGCCAGCAGTTTATTGGAGGCACGGGTTCGTGAGCAGTTCTTC,CASSLLEARVREQFF
.,TRBJ1-4,TRBV7-2,.,17,TGTGCCAGCAGCTTAGATCGCCCAGGGTTGGGGGGTGAAAAACTGTTTTTT,CASSLDRPGLGGEKLFF
.,TRBJ2-1,TRBV19,TRBD2,14,TGTGCCAGTAGCACTAGCGGGATTTCGAGTGAGCAGTTCTTC,CASSTSGISSEQFF
.,TRBJ1-5,TRBV4-1,.,15,TGCGCCAGCAGCCCCCGGGGGTTTAGCAATCAGCCCCAGCATTTT,CASSPRGFSNQPQHF
.,TRBJ1-2,TRBV5-1,.,16,TGCGCCAGCAGCTTGTATAGTCCACAGGGCCTCTATGGCTACACCTTC,CASSLYSPQGLYGYTF
once,TRBJ1-2,TRBV28,TRBD1,14,TGTGCCAGCAGTTTACGAGGGGGCGCCGGTGGCTACACCTTC,CASSLRGGAGGYTF
.,TRBJ1-1,TRBV19,.,15,TGTGCCAGTATTTTTACAGGGATTGCGAACACTGAAGCTTTCTTT,CASIFTGIANTEAFF
.,TRBJ2-1,TRBV15,TRBD2,15,TGTGCCACCAGCAGTCTAGCGGACCAATACAATGAGCAGTTCTTC,CATSSLADQYNEQFF
.,TRBJ1-1,TRBV7-9,.,14,TGTGCCAGCAGCCACGACAGGCTTAACACTGAAGCTTTCTTT,CASSHDRLNTEAFF
.,TRBJ1-6,TRBV28,.,12,TGTGCCAGCCGTACGGCGGATTCACCCCTCCACTTT,CASRTADSPLHF
once,TRBJ1-1,TRBV5-6,.,14,TGTGCCAGCAGCTTGGCGACAGGGAACACTGAAGCTTTCTTT,CASSLATGNTEAFF